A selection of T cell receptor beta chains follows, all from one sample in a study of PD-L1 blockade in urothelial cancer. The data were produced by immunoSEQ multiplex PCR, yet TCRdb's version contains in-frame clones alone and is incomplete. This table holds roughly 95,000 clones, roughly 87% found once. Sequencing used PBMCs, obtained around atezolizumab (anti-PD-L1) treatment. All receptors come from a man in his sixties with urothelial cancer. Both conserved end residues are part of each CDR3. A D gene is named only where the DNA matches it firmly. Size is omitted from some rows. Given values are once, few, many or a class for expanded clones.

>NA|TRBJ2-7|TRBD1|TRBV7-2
TGTGCCAGCAGCCGCGACGGGACAGGGACCTACGAGCAGTACTTC
CASSRDGTGTYEQYF
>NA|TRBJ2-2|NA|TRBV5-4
TGTGCCAGCAGCCGGGAAACCGGTACGGACACCGGGGAGCTGTTTTTT
CASSRETGTDTGELFF
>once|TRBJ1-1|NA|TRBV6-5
TGTGCCAGCAGTTACAGTCAGGGATGGAACACTGAAGCTTTCTTT
CASSYSQGWNTEAFF
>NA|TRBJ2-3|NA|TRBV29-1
TGCAGCGTTCATGGCGGGCTAAGCACAGATACGCAGTATTTT
CSVHGGLSTDTQYF
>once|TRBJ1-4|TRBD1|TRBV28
TGTGCCAGCAGAGCCAGGACAGGGGGTGATGAAAAACTGTTTTTT
CASRARTGGDEKLFF
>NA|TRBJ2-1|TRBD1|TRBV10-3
TGTGCCATCAGTGACCCGGACAGGGGGGGGAATGAGCAGTTCTTC
CAISDPDRGGNEQFF
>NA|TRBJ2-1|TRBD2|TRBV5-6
TGTGCCAGCAGCTCGGGGGGGCCGGCCTACAATGAGCAGTTCTTC
CASSSGGPAYNEQFF
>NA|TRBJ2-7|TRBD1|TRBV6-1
TGTGCCAGCAGTAAGCTACAGGGGGGCTCCTACGAGCAGTACTTC
CASSKLQGGSYEQYF
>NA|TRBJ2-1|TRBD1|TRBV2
TGTGCCAGCAGTGAATTGGGCAGGGGGATTTTCAATGAGCAGTTCTTC
CASSELGRGIFNEQFF
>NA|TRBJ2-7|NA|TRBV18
TGTGCCAGCTCACCAGGACTACCTGACCACTACGAGCAGTACTTC
CASSPGLPDHYEQYF
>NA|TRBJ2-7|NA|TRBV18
TGTGCCAGCTCACCAGAGGCCTACGAGCAGTACTTC
CASSPEAYEQYF
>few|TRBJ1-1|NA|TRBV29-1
TGCAGCGTTATCAACAGGGTAGGGAACACTGAAGCTTTCTTT
CSVINRVGNTEAFF
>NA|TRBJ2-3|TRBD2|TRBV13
TGTGCCAGCAGCTTTCCGGGACTAGCGGGGGTGGATACGCAGTATTTT
CASSFPGLAGVDTQYF
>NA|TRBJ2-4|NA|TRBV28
TGTGCCAGCAGTCACCGCCGACAGGGAGGAAAAAACATTCAGTACTTC
CASSHRRQGGKNIQYF
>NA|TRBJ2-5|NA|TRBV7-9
TGTGCCAGCTCCCGGAGGGGGGGCCGGAAGACCCAGTACTTC
CASSRRGGRKTQYF
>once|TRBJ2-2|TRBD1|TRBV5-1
TGCGCCAGCAGCGCGATGACAGGGGGCACCGGGGAGCTGTTTTTT
CASSAMTGGTGELFF
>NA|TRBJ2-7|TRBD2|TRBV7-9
TGTGCCAGCAGTAAAATAGCGGGGGTGATCGACGAGCAGTACTTC
CASSKIAGVIDEQYF
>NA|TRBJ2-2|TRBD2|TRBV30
TGTGCCTGGAGTCTCCTAGCGGGAGTGTCCGGGGAGCTGTTTTTT
CAWSLLAGVSGELFF
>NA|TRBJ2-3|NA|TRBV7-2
TGTGCCAGCAGCTTAGCGCCCGGGACAGATACGCAGTATTTT
CASSLAPGTDTQYF
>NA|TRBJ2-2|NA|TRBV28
TGTGCCAGCCAAAAGGGGACCGGGGAGCTGTTTTTT
CASQKGTGELFF
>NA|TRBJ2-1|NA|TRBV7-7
TGTGCCAGCAGCTTAGCGGGGGGAAATGAGCAGTTCTTC
CASSLAGGNEQFF
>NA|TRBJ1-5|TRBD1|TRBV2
TGTGCCAGCAACGACAGGGACGAGAATCAGCCCCAGCATTTT
CASNDRDENQPQHF
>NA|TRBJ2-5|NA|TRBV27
TGTGCCACCTCCGGGGTAGCGCAAGAGACCCAGTACTTC
CATSGVAQETQYF
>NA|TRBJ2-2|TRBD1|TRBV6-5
TGTGCCAGCAGTTACTCAGGACAGGACACCGGGGAGCTGTTTTTT
CASSYSGQDTGELFF
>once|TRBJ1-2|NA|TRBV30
TGTGCCTGGAGGCCCGGGGATGGCTACACCTTC
CAWRPGDGYTF
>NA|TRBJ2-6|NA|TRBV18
TGTGCCAGCTCTCAGGTGGCGGGCGCGGGGGCCAACGTCCTGACTTTC
CASSQVAGAGANVLTF
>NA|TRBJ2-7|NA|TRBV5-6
TGTGCCAGCAGCTCCCCCGGGACAAACCCCTACGAGCAGTACTTC
CASSSPGTNPYEQYF
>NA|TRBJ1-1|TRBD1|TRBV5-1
TGCGCCAGCAGCTATGACAGGGGGGTCACTGAAGCTTTCTTT
CASSYDRGVTEAFF
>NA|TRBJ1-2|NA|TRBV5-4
TGTGCCAGCAGCTTGCAAGGGGCCGGCTATGGCTACACCTTC
CASSLQGAGYGYTF
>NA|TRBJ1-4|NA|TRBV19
TGTGCCAGTCGAGAGGGAGGCAGCGCTAATGAAAAACTGTTTTTT
CASREGGSANEKLFF
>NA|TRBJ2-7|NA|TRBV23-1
TGCGCCAGCAACCCAAAGGAACGGAGGTCCTACGAGCAGTACTTC
CASNPKERRSYEQYF
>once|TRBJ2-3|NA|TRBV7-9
TGTGCCAGCAGCCTAGCGACAGACACAGATACGCAGTATTTT
CASSLATDTDTQYF